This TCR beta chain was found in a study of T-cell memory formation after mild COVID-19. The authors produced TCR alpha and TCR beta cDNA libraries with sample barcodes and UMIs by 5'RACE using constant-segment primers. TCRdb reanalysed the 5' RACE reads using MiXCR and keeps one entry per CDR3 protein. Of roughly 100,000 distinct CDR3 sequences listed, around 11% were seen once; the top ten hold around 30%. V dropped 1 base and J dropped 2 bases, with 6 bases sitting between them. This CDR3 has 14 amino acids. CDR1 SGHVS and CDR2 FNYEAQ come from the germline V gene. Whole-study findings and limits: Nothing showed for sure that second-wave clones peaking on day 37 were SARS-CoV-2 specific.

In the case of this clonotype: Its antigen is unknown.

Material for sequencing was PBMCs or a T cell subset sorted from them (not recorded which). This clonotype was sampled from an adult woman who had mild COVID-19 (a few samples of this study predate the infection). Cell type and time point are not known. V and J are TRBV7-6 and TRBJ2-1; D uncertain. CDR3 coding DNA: TGTGCCAGCAGCTTAGAAAGCACCTACAATGAGCAGTTCTTC. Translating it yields CASSLESTYNEQFF.